These 25 T cell receptor beta chains were all obtained from the same sample, sequenced in a study of cytotoxic CD8 clonotypes in ibrutinib-treated CLL. Only in-frame clones appear in the TCRdb table, and some are missing; sequencing was by immunoSEQ multiplex PCR. The sample lists over 40,000 clones; 75% to 90% were seen once. Specimen: PBMCs, collected after 24 months of ibrutinib treatment. Receptors were obtained from a human donor with chronic lymphocytic leukemia.

The chain links TRBV20-1 to TRBJ2-7; the D is unclear. In germline, CDR1 is DFQATT, CDR2 SNEGSKA (reference sequence). Trimming pared 5 bases from V and 2 bases from J, leaving 7 bases between. The CDR3 sequence is 11 residues long. The CDR3 DNA reads as TGCAGTGCTTCTTCAACCTACGAGCAGTACTTC. This encodes CSASSTYEQYF.

The chain uses TRBV11-2 and TRBJ2-3; 7 bases line up with TRBD2. The germline V gene has CDR1 SGHAT and CDR2 FQNNGV. V dropped 0 bases and J dropped 2; count of bases not matched to a gene: 5. The CDR3 extends over 16 amino acids. CDR3 protein: CASSLDLAAYTDTQYF. The CDR3 nucleotides read TGTGCCAGCAGCTTAGACCTAGCGGCCTACACAGATACGCAGTATTTT.

This chain links TRBV6-4 with TRBJ1-1; D gene ambiguous. The CDR3 consists of 13 residues. V gave up 4 bases and J gave up 3 bases, with 9 bases separating them. In germline, CDR1 is MRHNA, CDR2 SNTAGT. CDR3 in DNA: TGTGCCAGCAGTGTTACCAGAGACACTGAAGCTTTCTTT. It is translated as CASSVTRDTEAFF.

The chain recombines TRBV5-1 with TRBJ2-5; D could derive from TRBD1 or TRBD2 (5 bases each). Germline V gene sequence: CDR1 SGHRS, CDR2 YFSETQ. CDR3 length: 14 residues. The V gene lost 0 bases and the J gene lost 9 bases, with 15 bases spanning the gap. CDR3 in amino acids: CASSLGGTEQPQYF. As DNA, the CDR3 is TGCGCCAGCAGCTTGGGGGGGACGGAACAGCCCCAGTACTTC. Variable domain in full (rest from reference TRBV5-1 and TRBJ2-5): KAGVTQTPRYLIKTRGQQVTLSCSPISGHRSVSWYQQTPGQGLQFLFEYFSETQRNKGNFPGRFSGRQFSNSRSEMNVSTLELGDSALYLCASSLGGTEQPQYFGPGTRLLVL.

V is TRBV7-8 and J is TRBJ2-7, with 14 bases identical to TRBD2. Per germline, CDR1 SGHVS and CDR2 FQNEAQ. Germline trimming cut 0 bases from V and 0 bases from J; bases unmatched to any gene: 4. This CDR3 comprises 18 residues. CDR3 nucleotide sequence: TGTGCCAGCAGCTTAGCGACCGGGACTAGCGGGAGCTCCTACGAGCAGTACTTC. The encoded protein is CASSLATGTSGSSYEQYF.

This rearrangement joins TRBV25-1 to TRBJ1-3; 10 nucleotides agree with TRBD1. Germline assignment: CDR1 MGHDK and CDR2 SYGVNS. The CDR3 runs 17 residues. Trimming at V came to 4 bases and at J to 2 bases, leaving 8 bases not matched to a gene. The CDR3 protein is CASSANLGTGAGNTIYF. The CDR3 DNA sequence: TGTGCCAGCAGTGCCAATCTCGGGACAGGGGCTGGAAACACCATATATTTT.

V is TRBV5-1 and J is TRBJ2-1; D may be TRBD2 (6 bases). Germline values: CDR1 SGHRS, CDR2 YFSETQ. The CDR3 is 16 amino acids. V was trimmed by 4 bases and J by 0 bases, leaving 14 bases between them. The CDR3 coding sequence is TGCGCCAGCAGCCCCCAATACGGGGGCTCCTACAATGAGCAGTTCTTC. Its protein is CASSPQYGGSYNEQFF.

The rearrangement links TRBV27 to TRBJ2-1; 10 bases fit TRBD2. This CDR3 has 15 residues. Germline CDR1 reads MNHEY; CDR2 reads SMNVEV (reference sequence). Trimming at V came to 4 bases and at J to 6 bases, leaving 6 bases not matched to a gene. CDR3 DNA sequence: TGTGCCAGCAGTTGGGCTAGCGGGAGATCCAATGAGCAGTTCTTC. Translating it yields CASSWASGRSNEQFF.

The chain joins TRBV19 to TRBJ2-3; TRBD1 agrees at 7 bases. J lost 0 bases, V lost 7 bases, and 7 bases had no gene match. Germline CDR1 and CDR2: LNHDA and SQIVND (reference sequence). There are 15 residues in the CDR3. The CDR3 DNA follows: TGTGCCAGTACCCGACAGGGCTCCAGCACAGATACGCAGTATTTT. It specifies CASTRQGSSTDTQYF.

V and J are TRBV5-1 and TRBJ1-4, with D perhaps matching TRBD1 (6 bases). The CDR3 has 15 residues. The germline V and J ends were trimmed by 6 bases and 7 bases, with 19 bases remaining between them. Per germline, CDR1 SGHRS and CDR2 YFSETQ. CDR3 coding DNA: TGCGCCAGCAACCCGAACGGGGAGGGGGGTGAAAAACTGTTTTTT. This encodes CASNPNGEGGEKLFF.

On this clone: Relative to the germline gene, one junction end is altered; a read error may explain this. This rearrangement joins TRBV19 to TRBJ2-3; D may be TRBD1 or TRBD2 (7 bases each). The CDR3 spans 12 residues. Germline values: CDR1 LNHDA, CDR2 SQIVND (reference sequence). CDR3 coding DNA: TGTGCCAGTAGTGTCCAGGGGGGGGCGATAAGATTT. This codes for CASSVQGGAIRF.

This clone turned up a few times. The gene calls are TRBV7-2 and TRBJ2-3; D not certain. The CDR3 spans 13 residues. Germline CDR1 SGHTA, CDR2 FQGNSA. Trimming took 1 base from V and 2 from J, leaving 4 bases between them. DNA for the CDR3: TGTGCCAGCAGCTTAGATTCCACAGATACGCAGTATTTT. Its protein product is CASSLDSTDTQYF.

The chain joins TRBV27 to TRBJ2-5; the match to TRBD1 covers 11 bases. The trim removed 3 bases at V and 5 bases at J, leaving 5 bases unmatched. Germline CDR1 and CDR2: MNHEY and SMNVEV (reference sequence). There are 15 residues in the CDR3. The CDR3 region is CASSFGTGGRETQYF. CDR3 DNA: TGTGCCAGCAGTTTCGGGACAGGGGGTAGGGAGACCCAGTACTTC.

V and J are TRBV21-1 and TRBJ2-4; the DNA was not used to check the table's D call, TRBD1. TRBV21-1 is a pseudogene. The CDR3 totals 16 residues. CDR3 in DNA: TGTGCCAGCAGCAAACTCCCCTCATCCCCAGGAAACATTCAGTACTTC. Its translation: CASSKLPSSPGNIQYF.

This sequence joins TRBV30 and TRBJ2-7, with TRBD2 matching 12 bases. Germline V lookup: CDR1 GTSNPN, CDR2 SVGIG (reference sequence). Trimming removed 2 bases from V and 1 base from J; junction bases left unmatched: 6. This CDR3 has 16 residues. CDR3 region: CAWSPRLAGVSYEQYF. The CDR3 DNA follows: TGTGCCTGGAGTCCTCGACTAGCGGGGGTATCCTACGAGCAGTACTTC.

The chain combines TRBV6-6 with TRBJ2-5; no firm D call. CDR3 size: 14 residues. The V gene's germline CDR1 is MNHNY and CDR2 SVGAGI (reference sequence). Trimming stripped 3 bases from V and 4 bases from J, with 12 bases between. The CDR3 DNA reads as TGTGCCAGCAGTTATCCGGACCTCCCAGAGACCCAGTACTTC. Amino acid sequence: CASSYPDLPETQYF.

The chain couples TRBV11-2 to TRBJ2-5; D remains ambiguous. This CDR3 region has 15 residues. Trimming cost V 3 bases and J 2 bases, with 13 bases left between them. Germline assignment: CDR1 SGHAT and CDR2 FQNNGV. This CDR3 is CASSLVLPLQETQYF. The CDR3 bases are TGTGCCAGCAGCTTGGTTCTACCTCTTCAAGAGACCCAGTACTTC. The entire variable domain, with the rest obtained from reference TRBV11-2 and TRBJ2-5, is as follows: EAGVAQSPRYKIIEKRQSVAFWCNPISGHATLYWYQQILGQGPKLLIQFQNNGVVDDSQLPKDRFSAERLKGVDSTLKIQPAKLEDSAVYLCASSLVLPLQETQYFGPGTRLLVL.

The chain links TRBV6-5 to TRBJ2-1, with D maybe TRBD1 (5 bases). Germline CDR1 MNHEY, CDR2 SVGAGI. The CDR3 runs 15 residues. The V end was cut by 7 bases, the J end by 0 bases, with 13 bases between. The CDR3 loop is CASKSGPGSYNEQFF. The CDR3 DNA reads as TGTGCCAGCAAGTCAGGGCCCGGCTCCTACAATGAGCAGTTCTTC.

The chain recombines TRBV13 with TRBJ2-5; unclear D gene. This CDR3 is built from 15 residues. V lost 0 bases and J lost 5, with 13 bases in between. Germline V CDR1 and CDR2: PRHDT, FYEKMQ (reference sequence). The CDR3 protein is CASSLGLGPGETQYF. The CDR3 DNA reads as TGTGCCAGCAGCTTAGGCCTTGGACCTGGGGAGACCCAGTACTTC.

The chain employs TRBV28 and TRBJ2-1; D gene uncertain. The CDR3 loop spans 15 amino acids. Germline V gene lookup returns CDR1 MDHEN and CDR2 SYDVKM. Deletions cut 3 bases from V and 9 bases from J, with 18 bases between. DNA for the CDR3: TGTGCCAGCAGTTTCGGAAGTAAGAACCGCCCTGAGCAGTTCTTC. Residues: CASSFGSKNRPEQFF.

This chain joins TRBV7-2 and TRBJ2-1; D gene uncertain. Looked up from germline, CDR1 is SGHTA and CDR2 is FQGNSA. The CDR3 extends over 11 amino acids. V shed 1 base and J shed 6 bases, with 1 base lying between them. DNA for the CDR3: TGTGCCAGCAGCTTAGGCAATGAGCAGTTCTTC. It translates to CASSLGNEQFF. Full variable domain (outside the CDR3, taken from reference TRBV7-2 and TRBJ2-1): GAGVSQSPSNKVTEKGKDVELRCDPISGHTALYWYRQSLGQGLEFLIYFQGNSAPDKSGLPSDRFSAERTGGSVSTLTIQRTQQEDSAVYLCASSLGNEQFFGPGTRLTVL.

The chain uses TRBV5-1 and TRBJ2-3, with 13 positions matching TRBD2. This CDR3 has 16 residues. Germline V gene sequence: CDR1 SGHRS, CDR2 YFSETQ. The J segment lost 4 bases and the V segment lost 1 base, leaving 3 bases of the junction unmatched. This chain's CDR3 is CASSLRLAGGSDTQYF. As DNA, the CDR3 is TGCGCCAGCAGCTTGCGACTAGCGGGAGGTTCAGATACGCAGTATTTT.

The V call is TRBV7-6, the J call TRBJ2-1; the match to TRBD2 covers 9 bases. J lost 5 bases, V lost 5 bases, and 4 bases had no gene match. Germline CDR1 reads SGHVS; CDR2 reads FNYEAQ. This CDR3 is built from 14 residues. The CDR3 loop is CASSTRLADNEQFF. The CDR3 DNA is TGTGCCAGCAGCACGCGACTAGCGGACAATGAGCAGTTCTTC.

This clone was seen just once. The V call is TRBV7-2, the J call TRBJ2-1, with 9 nucleotides matching TRBD2. The CDR3 sequence is 16 residues long. V shed 6 bases, J shed 3 bases, and the junction held 9 bases outside the gene matches. CDR1 SGHTA and CDR2 FQGNSA come from the germline V gene. The CDR3: CASSRVAGVRYNEQFF. The CDR3 region has the DNA TGTGCCAGCAGTCGTGTAGCGGGAGTCCGCTACAATGAGCAGTTCTTC.

This clone turned up a few times. Written as DNA, the CDR3 is TGTGCCAGTACCACCTCCGGGAACACTGAAGCTTTCTTT. It specifies CASTTSGNTEAFF. The chain uses TRBV19 and TRBJ1-1; D is unresolved. Trimming took 7 bases from V and 1 from J, leaving 10 bases between them. The CDR3 extends over 13 amino acids. CDR1 is LNHDA, CDR2 SQIVND, per germline (reference sequence). Full variable domain (outside the CDR3, taken from reference TRBV19 and TRBJ1-1): DGGITQSPKYLFRKEGQNVTLSCEQNLNHDAMYWYRQDPGQGLRLIYYSQIVNDFQKGDIAEGYSVSREKKESFPLTVTSAQKNPTAFYLCASTTSGNTEAFFGQGTRLTVV.